This record concerns one T cell receptor beta chain sequence. The sample is drawn from a study of blood T cell repertoires in COVID-19. Study background: The United States, Italy and Spain were the sources of the acute and convalescent COVID-19 samples. T cells, B-cell-depleted T cells, or PBMCs supplied cDNA or gDNA.

In the source study's methods: Reference gene primers were amplified, and this amplification served to estimate nucleated cell counts. Assay: immunoSEQ multiplex PCR; the TCRdb copy retains only in-frame clones and omits some. The V and J calls and clone size come from that table; D and trimming were worked out from the DNA. Of about 170,000 clones listed, about 80% are singletons. CDR3 length: 14 amino acids. CDR1 is SGHRS, CDR2 YFSETQ, per germline. The germline V and J ends were trimmed by 0 bases and 12 bases, with 18 bases remaining between them. The sequencing input was peripheral blood. This receptor was identified in a human donor with acute or convalescent COVID-19. The donor label of this sample is uncertain. The chain uses TRBV5-1 and TRBJ1-2; a possible D gene is TRBD1 (6 bases). DNA of the CDR3: TGCGCCAGCAGCTTGGCCCTAGGACAGACTGAGGACACCTTC. Its translation: CASSLALGQTEDTF.